This T cell receptor beta chain was captured by sequencing in a study of T cell responses to AZD1222 COVID-19 vaccine. Study-wide results and limits: The sample set comprised mostly white British donors with more females, and clonal diversity was possibly underestimated. Per reports, nearly half of all spike-specific TCRs target regions that are unmutated in variants. Recipients of AZD1222 seropositive at baseline numbered only five or six. With two AZD1222 doses given, Spike-specific TCR breadth and depth both rose.

Measured with immunoSEQ multiplex PCR; TCRdb has only the in-frame clones, and not every one. Among around 110,000 clones listed, approximately 83% were seen once. The CDR3 runs to 13 residues. With 6 bases clipped from V and 7 bases from J, the junction kept 8 bases outside the gene matches. Germline-derived CDR1 and CDR2 are SGHTA and FQGNSA. Comment on this clone: Antigen specificity is unknown.

Sequenced here: peripheral blood, sampled on day 0 of MenACWY control vaccination. The sequence derives from an adult in good health. The rearrangement uses TRBV7-2 and TRBJ1-2; 7 bases align to TRBD1. The CDR3 coding sequence is TGTGCCAGCAGGACGACAGGGCCGGGTGGCTACACCTTC. This codes for CASRTTGPGGYTF.